These 14 T cell receptor beta chains share one sample of origin, sequenced in a study of cytomegalovirus exposure and HLA in healthy donors. The PCR contained 60 Vbeta and 13 Jbeta primers. Assay: immunoSEQ multiplex PCR; the TCRdb copy retains only in-frame clones and omits some. Of 210,000 or so clones in the sample, 65% to 85% were seen once. The sequenced material came from PBMCs. These receptors were collected from a boy aged 2-15 years in good health and CMV-seronegative.

The CDR3 bases are TGTGCCAGCAGCTTAGCCGGGGGACTAGCGGCAATGTACGAGCAGTACTTC. Residues: CASSLAGGLAAMYEQYF. The chain couples TRBV11-2 to TRBJ2-7; 11 positions agree with TRBD2. CDR3 length: 17 amino acids. V lost 1 base and J lost 4; bases outside the gene matches: 9. Germline values: CDR1 SGHAT, CDR2 FQNNGV. Full variable domain (remainder filled in from reference TRBV11-2 and TRBJ2-7): EAGVAQSPRYKIIEKRQSVAFWCNPISGHATLYWYQQILGQGPKLLIQFQNNGVVDDSQLPKDRFSAERLKGVDSTLKIQPAKLEDSAVYLCASSLAGGLAAMYEQYFGPGTRLTVT.

Of note for this clone: At the DNA level, this CDR3 is encoded by other sequences in the same sample as well. The chain carries TRBV7-2 and TRBJ1-1; TRBD1 might be the D (5 bases). The ends were cut back, 8 bases at V and 0 bases at J, with 13 bases in the middle. CDR3 size: 14 residues. Germline CDR1 SGHTA, CDR2 FQGNSA. CDR3 sequence: CASEQGSMNTEAFF. Here the CDR3 DNA reads TGTGCCAGCGAGCAGGGTTCCATGAACACTGAAGCTTTCTTT.

The CDR3 spells CASSPGTGGSYEQYF. As DNA, the CDR3 is TGTGCCAGCAGCCCAGGGACAGGGGGCTCCTACGAGCAGTACTTC. The rearrangement uses TRBV11-3 and TRBJ2-7, with 11 bases lining up with TRBD1. CDR3 length: 15 amino acids. The germline V gene encodes CDR1 SGHNT and CDR2 YENEEA. The ends lost 5 bases at V and 0 bases at J; junction bases unmatched: 3. The complete variable domain, with remaining parts taken from reference TRBV11-3 and TRBJ2-7, reads EAGVVQSPRYKIIEKKQPVAFWCNPISGHNTLYWYLQNLGQGPELLIRYENEEAVDDSQLPKDRFSAERLKGVDSTLKIQPAELGDSAVYLCASSPGTGGSYEQYFGPGTRLTVT.

The chain uses TRBV6-1 and TRBJ2-7; D might be TRBD1 (5 bases). Germline V gives CDR1 MNHNS, CDR2 SASEGT. V was pared by 5 bases and J by 6 bases, with 14 bases between. There are 13 residues in the CDR3. In nucleotides, the CDR3 is TGTGCCAGCAGTACCTCAGGGCGAGGCGAGCAGTACTTC. This codes for CASSTSGRGEQYF.

This chain connects TRBV7-9 to TRBJ2-1; 7 nucleotides match TRBD1. Germline V gives CDR1 SEHNR, CDR2 FQNEAQ (reference sequence). The CDR3 is 17 residues long. Trimming removed 3 bases from V and 5 bases from J; junction bases left unmatched: 13. CDR3 region: CASSFPWTGQGHNEQFF. The CDR3 nucleotides are TGTGCCAGCAGCTTTCCCTGGACAGGCCAGGGGCACAATGAGCAGTTCTTC.

The V and J genes are TRBV9 and TRBJ2-2; no clear D. Trimming removed 1 base at V and 5 bases at J, with 6 bases between. The germline V gene encodes CDR1 SGDLS and CDR2 YYNGEE. This CDR3 comprises 13 residues. In DNA form, the CDR3 reads TGTGCCAGCAGCGTAAGAGGTACCGGGGAGCTGTTTTTT. It specifies CASSVRGTGELFF.

The J gene is TRBJ2-7, the V gene TRBV6-5; TRBD2 might be the D (6 bases). The germline V gene encodes CDR1 MNHEY and CDR2 SVGAGI. Deletions cut 0 bases from V and 2 bases from J, with 11 bases between. This CDR3 contains 15 residues. CDR3 nucleotide sequence: TGTGCCAGCAGTTACTCGATGGAGGGCGCCTACGAGCAGTACTTC. Protein product: CASSYSMEGAYEQYF.

The chain is built from TRBV7-6 and TRBJ1-5, with D maybe TRBD1 (5 bases). V shed 1 base and J shed 7 bases, with 8 bases lying between them. From germline, CDR1 is SGHVS and CDR2 FNYEAQ. The CDR3 is 13 amino acids. CDR3 amino acids: CASSLGGGQPQHF. The CDR3 bases are TGTGCCAGCAGCTTAGGGGGGGGGCAGCCCCAGCATTTT.

The chain couples TRBV6-1 to TRBJ2-7, with 8 bases identical to TRBD1. This CDR3 has 14 residues. The V and J ends lost 6 bases and 2 bases, in that order; junction bases with no gene match: 6. Germline-derived CDR1 and CDR2 are MNHNS and SASEGT. The CDR3 coding sequence is TGTGCCAGCAGGGACCACAGGGGGGCCTACGAGCAGTACTTC. Translation gives CASRDHRGAYEQYF.

This chain uses TRBV29-1 with TRBJ2-1; TRBD1 aligns across 8 bases. The V and J ends lost 1 base and 0 bases, in that order; junction bases with no gene match: 5. CDR1 SQVTM and CDR2 ANQGSEA come from the germline V gene. CDR3 length: 16 amino acids. The CDR3 coding sequence is TGCAGCGTTGAAGGTCGACAGGGGAGCTCCTACAATGAGCAGTTCTTC. Residues: CSVEGRQGSSYNEQFF.

J is TRBJ1-4 and V is TRBV21-1; TRBD1, as called in the table, went unchecked against the DNA. TRBV21-1 is listed as a pseudogene. This CDR3 has 17 amino acids. The CDR3 loop reads CASGSRTGYGENEKLFF. The CDR3 DNA reads as TGTGCCAGCGGGTCTAGGACAGGGTACGGGGAGAATGAAAAACTGTTTTTT.

The V and J genes are TRBV5-4 and TRBJ1-2, with D perhaps TRBD1 (5 bases). The CDR3 extends over 11 amino acids. Germline loops: CDR1 SGHNT, CDR2 YYREEE (reference sequence). Trimming removed 5 bases from V and 8 bases from J, with 10 bases in between. The DNA for the CDR3 is TGTGCCAGCAGTGGGGCGGGGGGCTACACCTTC. Its translation is CASSGAGGYTF.

The rearrangement links TRBV7-9 to TRBJ2-1, with 8 bases fitting TRBD2. The J segment lost 5 bases and the V segment lost 5 bases, leaving 11 bases of the junction unmatched. The germline CDR1 and CDR2 sequences are SEHNR and FQNEAQ (reference sequence). The CDR3 has 16 residues. CDR3 region: CASSPLAGGGNNEQFF. The CDR3 DNA follows: TGTGCCAGCAGCCCCCTCGCGGGGGGCGGGAACAATGAGCAGTTCTTC.

V usage is TRBV14 and J usage is TRBJ2-3; 7 nucleotides line up with TRBD2. The CDR3 loop spans 20 amino acids. The V gene's germline CDR1 is SGHDN and CDR2 FVKESK. J lost 4 bases, V lost 1 base, and 20 bases had no gene match. The CDR3 here is CASSQGHLLLGGSLADTQYF. Written as DNA, the CDR3 is TGTGCCAGCAGCCAAGGCCATCTTCTGTTGGGCGGGAGCTTGGCAGATACGCAGTATTTT.